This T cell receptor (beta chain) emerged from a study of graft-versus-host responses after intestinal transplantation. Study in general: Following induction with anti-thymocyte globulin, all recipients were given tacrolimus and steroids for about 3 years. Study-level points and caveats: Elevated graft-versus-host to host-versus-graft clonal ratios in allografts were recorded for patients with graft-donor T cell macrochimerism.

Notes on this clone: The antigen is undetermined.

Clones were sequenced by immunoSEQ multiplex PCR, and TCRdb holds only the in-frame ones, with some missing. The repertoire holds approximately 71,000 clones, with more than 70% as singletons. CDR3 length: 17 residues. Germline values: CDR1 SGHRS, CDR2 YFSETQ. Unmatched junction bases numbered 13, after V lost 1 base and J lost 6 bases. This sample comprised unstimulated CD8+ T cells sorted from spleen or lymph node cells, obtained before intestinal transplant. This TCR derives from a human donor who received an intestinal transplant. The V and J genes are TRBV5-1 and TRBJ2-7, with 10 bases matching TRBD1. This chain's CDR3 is CASSLRWEDRGQSEQYF. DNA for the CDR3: TGCGCCAGCAGCTTGAGGTGGGAAGACAGGGGGCAAAGCGAGCAGTACTTC.